The 17 T cell receptor beta chains reported below all come from one sample, sequenced in a study of monozygotic twins with inflammatory bowel disease (dated by TCRdb to between 2018 and 2021). Library prep was done by 5' RACE. Sequencing was carried out with an Illumina HiSeq 2500. Once TCRdb had reprocessed the reads, it stored one entry per CDR3 protein sequence and supplied no DNA. The sample table includes 150,000 to 200,000 distinct CDR3 sequences. The leading ten clones occupy roughly 3% of the sample. Material for sequencing was blood. The origin of the receptors is a human donor with ulcerative colitis or Crohn's disease, or a healthy co-twin of an affected twin (not recorded which).

This chain links TRBV29-1 with TRBJ2-3; TCRdb's D gene call, TRBD2, goes unchecked for lack of DNA. This CDR3 region has 15 residues. Per the germline V gene, CDR1 is SQVTM and CDR2 is ANQGSEA. The CDR3 is CSADRTSGFTDTQYF.

This chain joins TRBV28 and TRBJ1-1; TCRdb's D gene call, TRBD1, goes unchecked for lack of DNA. The CDR3 spans 13 residues. Germline CDR1 reads MDHEN; CDR2 reads SYDVKM. CDR3 sequence reads: CANRYRGIPEAFF.

This rearrangement joins TRBV4-2 to TRBJ1-6; TCRdb's assignment of TRBD1 cannot be checked, as there is no DNA. This CDR3 region has 17 residues. Germline values: CDR1 LGHNA, CDR2 YNFKEQ. The CDR3 loop is CASSHEEVAPGNSPLHF.

This rearrangement joins TRBV7-8 to TRBJ2-2. The CDR3 runs to 15 residues. Germline loops: CDR1 SGHVS, CDR2 FQNEAQ. CDR3 residues: CASSAWNLNTGELFF.

This chain joins TRBV20-1 and TRBJ1-1. This CDR3 has 13 residues. Per germline, CDR1 DFQATT and CDR2 SNEGSKA (reference sequence). CDR3 sequence: CSASPLPSTEAFF.

V is TRBV5-1 and J is TRBJ2-7; TCRdb designates TRBD1, a call that cannot be tested without DNA. The CDR3 consists of 16 residues. Germline V lookup: CDR1 SGHRS, CDR2 YFSETQ. CDR3 amino acids: CASSLGAGDRVYEQYF.

The chain is built from TRBV5-1 and TRBJ2-5; the D call of TRBD1 rests on TCRdb alone, since no DNA is present to check it. Germline V gene data show CDR1 as SGHRS and CDR2 as YFSETQ. There are 15 residues in the CDR3. CDR3 protein: CASSSGPGALETQYF.

The rearrangement joins TRBV2 to TRBJ2-3. This CDR3 region has 14 residues. Germline V gene sequence: CDR1 SNHLY, CDR2 FYNNEI. CDR3 region: CASSEKRITDTQYF.

This chain uses TRBV4-1 with TRBJ1-1; no DNA is available, so the TRBD1 call from TCRdb remains unchecked. This CDR3 is built from 17 residues. Per germline, CDR1 MGHRA and CDR2 YSYEKL. CDR3 region: CASRPGTGGVLNTEAFF.

V is TRBV18 and J is TRBJ2-1; checking the TCRdb D call of TRBD2 is not possible without DNA. The CDR3 is 16 residues long. Germline CDR1 is KGHSH and CDR2 is LQKENI. The CDR3 loop reads CASSPTGTSGSNEQIF. Combining the CDR3 with reference TRBV18 and TRBJ2-1 gives the whole variable domain NAGVMQNPRHLVRRRGQEARLRCSPMKGHSHVYWYRQLPEEGLKFMVYLQKENIIDESGMPKERFSAEFPKEGPSILRIQQVVRGDSAAYFCASSPTGTSGSNEQIFGPGTRLTVL.

The V gene is TRBV29-1, the J gene TRBJ2-7; TCRdb's D call, TRBD2, is unchecked because there is no DNA. The germline CDR1 and CDR2 sequences are SQVTM and ANQGSEA. The CDR3 totals 15 residues. CDR3 protein: CSVFLTRAAPGEQYF.

The chain couples TRBV29-1 to TRBJ2-2. CDR1 is SQVTM, CDR2 ANQGSEA, per germline. The CDR3 has 13 residues. CDR3 sequence: CSVDRLNTGELFF.

CDR3 amino acids: CASSLWQGNTEAFF. The chain carries TRBV11-2 and TRBJ1-1; absent DNA, TCRdb's TRBD1 call cannot be checked. Looked up from germline, CDR1 is SGHAT and CDR2 is FQNNGV. The CDR3 covers 14 residues.

J is TRBJ1-1 and V is TRBV6-2 or TRBV6-3. The germline V gene has CDR1 MNHEY and CDR2 SVGEGT. There are 13 residues in the CDR3. The CDR3 loop reads CASSYSRFTEAFF.

The chain employs TRBV5-1 and TRBJ2-2; TCRdb proposes TRBD2, but this gene call is untestable without DNA. The CDR3 sequence is 16 residues long. Per germline, CDR1 SGHRS and CDR2 YFSETQ. This CDR3 reads CASSLQREAHTGELFF. The complete variable domain, with remaining parts taken from reference TRBV5-1 and TRBJ2-2, reads KAGVTQTPRYLIKTRGQQVTLSCSPISGHRSVSWYQQTPGQGLQFLFEYFSETQRNKGNFPGRFSGRQFSNSRSEMNVSTLELGDSALYLCASSLQREAHTGELFFGEGSRLTVL.

The gene calls are TRBV5-5 and TRBJ2-5; with no DNA, the TCRdb D assignment of TRBD2 cannot be verified. Germline V gene data show CDR1 as SGHKS and CDR2 as YYEKEE (reference sequence). This CDR3 has 18 amino acids. The CDR3 is CASSLTFVSGRGQETQYF. The full variable domain, its missing parts supplied by reference TRBV5-5 and TRBJ2-5, is DAGVTQSPTHLIKTRGQQVTLRCSPISGHKSVSWYQQVLGQGPQFIFQYYEKEERGRGNFPDRFSARQFPNYSSELNVNALLLGDSALYLCASSLTFVSGRGQETQYFGPGTRLLVL.

CDR3 protein: CASSPTGGVNQPQHF. The rearrangement links TRBV7-3 to TRBJ1-5. The germline gives CDR1 SGHTA, CDR2 FQGTGA. CDR3 length equals 15 residues.